The 10 T cell receptor beta chains below all came from one sample that was sequenced in a study of cytomegalovirus exposure and HLA in healthy donors (dated by TCRdb to the late 2010s). The library came from the immunoSEQ multiplex PCR assay. Imported from immuneACCESS, the table was reduced by TCRdb to in-frame sequences with V and J called. These copies leave out some clones; in studies compared against another copy, an unresolved V gene accounts for under half, and the cause of the remainder is not known. This sample gives some 100,000 clones in total; about 84% of them show up just once. Of the sample, under 5% is held by the ten largest clones. The sequenced material came from PBMCs. Receptors originate from a man in his late teens or twenties in good health and CMV-seronegative.

This clone was seen a handful of times. This rearrangement joins TRBV7-9 to TRBJ2-7; maybe TRBD1 (5 bases). The germline gives CDR1 SEHNR, CDR2 FQNEAQ (reference sequence). CDR3 length equals 14 residues. Trimming stripped 1 base from V and 5 bases from J, with 12 bases between. Written as DNA, the CDR3 is TGTGCCAGCAGCTTAGGTCCAGGGTCCCACGAGCAGTACTTC. This gives the protein CASSLGPGSHEQYF.

The chain is built from TRBV7-9 and TRBJ2-7; 10 bases align to TRBD2. Unmatched junction bases numbered 3, after V lost 3 bases and J lost 4 bases. This CDR3 has 14 amino acids. The germline CDR1 and CDR2 sequences are SEHNR and FQNEAQ (reference sequence). CDR3 in amino acids: CASSFSSGGYEQYF. For the CDR3, the DNA is TGTGCCAGCAGCTTCTCTAGCGGGGGATACGAGCAGTACTTC.

The chain combines TRBV7-9 with TRBJ2-1; D is unclear. The CDR3 spans 12 residues. V was shortened by 11 bases and J by 6 bases, with 14 bases between the two germline ends. The germline gives CDR1 SEHNR, CDR2 FQNEAQ (reference sequence). As DNA, the CDR3 is TGTGCCCTATCGTGGGCCGGCAATGAGCAGTTCTTC. Translating it yields CALSWAGNEQFF. Looking up the rest from reference TRBV7-9 and TRBJ2-1 gives the full variable domain: DTGVSQNPRHKITKRGQNVTFRCDPISEHNRLYWYRQTLGQGPEFLTYFQNEAQLEKSRLLSDRFSAERPKGSFSTLEIQRTEQGDSAMYLCALSWAGNEQFFGPGTRLTVL.

This chain connects TRBV5-1 to TRBJ1-4, with TRBD1 as a possible D gene (6 bases). The CDR3 is 15 amino acids. Trimming cost V 4 bases and J 8 bases, with 18 bases left between them. Germline loops: CDR1 SGHRS, CDR2 YFSETQ. Here the CDR3 DNA reads TGCGCCAGCAGCCCGACCCCACAGGGTGGAGAAAAACTGTTTTTT. It codes for CASSPTPQGGEKLFF.

The chain has TRBV9 and TRBJ1-2, with D possibly being TRBD1 (5 bases). Germline V CDR1 and CDR2: SGDLS, YYNGEE. The CDR3 covers 15 residues. V was clipped by 3 bases and J by 8 bases, with 20 bases between them. The CDR3 bases are TGTGCCAGCAGCGGGGGCCCCAGGGCCTCAGGCGGCTACACCTTC. Translating it yields CASSGGPRASGGYTF.

V gene TRBV5-6 combines with J gene TRBJ2-7; 8 bases agree with TRBD2. Trimming removed 2 bases from V and 3 bases from J; junction bases left unmatched: 7. Germline values: CDR1 SGHDT, CDR2 YYEEEE. The CDR3 covers 15 residues. CDR3 in amino acids: CASSFKGGRSYEQYF. The CDR3, as DNA: TGTGCCAGCAGCTTTAAGGGCGGGAGGAGCTACGAGCAGTACTTC.

V usage is TRBV9 and J usage is TRBJ2-1; the D is unclear. V was trimmed by 0 bases and J by 8 bases, leaving 6 bases between them. There are 12 residues in the CDR3. Germline V lookup: CDR1 SGDLS, CDR2 YYNGEE. CDR3 in DNA: TGTGCCAGCAGCGTAGAGAGCGATGAGCAGTTCTTC. This translates into CASSVESDEQFF.

The sample holds one count of this clone. The chain employs TRBV15 and TRBJ1-1, with D unresolved. V was shortened by 2 bases and J by 7 bases, with 5 bases between the two germline ends. Germline CDR1 is LNHNV and CDR2 is YYDKDF (reference sequence). This CDR3 region has 11 residues. The CDR3 protein is CATSRPGEAFF. The CDR3 DNA reads as TGTGCCACCAGCAGACCGGGTGAAGCTTTCTTT.

This chain uses TRBV5-1 with TRBJ2-7; TRBD1 aligns across 10 bases. J gave up 3 bases and V 2 bases, and 2 bases lay outside the gene matches. Germline assignment: CDR1 SGHRS and CDR2 YFSETQ. This CDR3 is built from 14 residues. The CDR3 bases are TGCGCCAGCAGCTTTGGGACAGGGGTCTACGAGCAGTACTTC. Its protein product is CASSFGTGVYEQYF.

The V gene is TRBV27, the J gene TRBJ1-4; TRBD1 aligns across 8 bases. The V and J ends lost 4 bases and 3 bases, in that order; junction bases with no gene match: 7. The CDR3 extends over 16 amino acids. CDR1 and CDR2 (germline): MNHEY, SMNVEV (reference sequence). CDR3 loop: CASSSARGLANEKLFF. CDR3 bases: TGTGCCAGCAGTTCTGCCAGGGGGCTGGCTAATGAAAAACTGTTTTTT.